This T cell receptor beta chain emerged from a study of blood T cell repertoires in COVID-19. Looking at the study overall: Donors in the United States, Italy and Spain gave samples during acute or convalescent COVID-19.

Measured with immunoSEQ multiplex PCR; TCRdb has only the in-frame clones, and not every one. The data contain approximately 210,000 clones, about nine tenths of them singletons. The sequenced sample was peripheral blood. This receptor was identified in a woman between 40 and 50 years old with acute or convalescent COVID-19.

CDR3 coding DNA: TGTGCCAGCAGTGAAAACCTGATACAGGGGGGTGGCTACACCTTC. This sequence encodes CASSENLIQGGGYTF. The chain is built from TRBV6-1 and TRBJ1-2, with 8 bases fitting TRBD1. Germline CDR1 is MNHNS and CDR2 is SASEGT. The CDR3 consists of 15 residues. The ends lost 2 bases at V and 7 bases at J; junction bases unmatched: 9.